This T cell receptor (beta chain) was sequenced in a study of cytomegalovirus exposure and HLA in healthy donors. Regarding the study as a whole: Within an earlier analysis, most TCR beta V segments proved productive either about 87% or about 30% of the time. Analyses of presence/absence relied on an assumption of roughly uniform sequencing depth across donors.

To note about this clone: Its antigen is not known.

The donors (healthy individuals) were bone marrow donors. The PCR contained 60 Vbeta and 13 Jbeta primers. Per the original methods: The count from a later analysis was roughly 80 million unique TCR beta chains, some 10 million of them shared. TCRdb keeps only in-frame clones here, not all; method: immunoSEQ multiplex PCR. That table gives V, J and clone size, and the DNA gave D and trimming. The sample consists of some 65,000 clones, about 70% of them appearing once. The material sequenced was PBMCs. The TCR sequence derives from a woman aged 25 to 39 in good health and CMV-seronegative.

CDR3 region: CASSPAGGESSGNTIYF. The CDR3 DNA follows: TGTGCCAGCAGCCCAGCCGGGGGGGAGAGCTCTGGAAACACCATATATTTT. V gene TRBV5-4 combines with J gene TRBJ1-3, with D possibly TRBD1 on 5 matching bases. Germline V gene sequence: CDR1 SGHNT, CDR2 YYREEE (reference sequence). The CDR3 spans 17 residues. V was trimmed by 4 bases and J by 0 bases, leaving 17 bases between them.